These 5 T cell receptor beta chains originate from one sample sequenced in a study of blood T cells in healthy people across ages. Using a J-beta primer mix together with a sample-barcoded 5' primer, a second PCR was run for roughly 7 to 11 cycles. Each CDR3 protein is one row after TCRdb ran MiXCR on the 5' RACE reads. The data hold roughly 800,000 distinct CDR3 sequences, with under 40% observed a single time. Input material: blood. The receptors derive from a man younger than 30 in good health.

The chain links TRBV7-2 to TRBJ1-4, with 7 bases identical to TRBD1. The V gene end was trimmed by 1 base and the J gene end by 4 bases; junction bases not matched to a gene: 3. Germline V gives CDR1 SGHTA, CDR2 FQGNSA. The CDR3 runs to 15 residues. The CDR3 spells CASSLEGARNEKLFF. DNA for the CDR3: TGTGCCAGCAGCTTAGAGGGGGCCCGTAATGAAAAACTGTTTTTT.

J is TRBJ1-2 and V is TRBV5-1; 7 bases align to TRBD1. The germline CDR1 and CDR2 sequences are SGHRS and YFSETQ. The CDR3 is 14 residues long. J gave up 5 bases and V 5 bases, and 9 bases lay outside the gene matches. CDR3 in amino acids: CASSADRATYGYTF. The CDR3 DNA reads TGCGCCAGCAGTGCAGACAGGGCCACATATGGCTACACCTTC. The whole variable domain, filled in from reference TRBV5-1 and TRBJ1-2, reads KAGVTQTPRYLIKTRGQQVTLSCSPISGHRSVSWYQQTPGQGLQFLFEYFSETQRNKGNFPGRFSGRQFSNSRSEMNVSTLELGDSALYLCASSADRATYGYTFGSGTRLTVV.

This clonotype was counted between two and nine times. The V and J genes are TRBV10-3 and TRBJ1-1; D remains ambiguous. The V gene's germline CDR1 is ENHRY and CDR2 SYGVKD. There are 15 residues in the CDR3. The V end was cut by 1 base, the J end by 0 bases, with 9 bases between. CDR3 protein: CAISELAEMNTEAFF. The DNA for the CDR3 is TGTGCCATCAGTGAGTTGGCAGAGATGAACACTGAAGCTTTCTTT.

The CDR3 sequence: CASSPWAGDTGELFF. CDR3 coding DNA: TGTGCCAGCTCACCTTGGGCAGGGGACACCGGGGAGCTGTTTTTT. The rearrangement joins TRBV18 to TRBJ2-2; the D gene is possibly TRBD1 (6 bases). Germline values: CDR1 KGHSH, CDR2 LQKENI. The CDR3 spans 15 residues. With 3 bases removed from V and 3 bases from J, the gap between germline ends came to 11 bases.

A few counts support this clonotype. The CDR3 reads CASSVSGQVYEQYF. For the CDR3, the DNA is TGTGCCAGCAGCGTTTCGGGACAGGTTTACGAGCAGTACTTC. This sequence joins TRBV7-2 and TRBJ2-7; the match to TRBD1 covers 8 bases. This CDR3 region has 14 residues. The V gene's germline CDR1 is SGHTA and CDR2 FQGNSA. V lost 5 bases and J lost 4; bases outside the gene matches: 7.